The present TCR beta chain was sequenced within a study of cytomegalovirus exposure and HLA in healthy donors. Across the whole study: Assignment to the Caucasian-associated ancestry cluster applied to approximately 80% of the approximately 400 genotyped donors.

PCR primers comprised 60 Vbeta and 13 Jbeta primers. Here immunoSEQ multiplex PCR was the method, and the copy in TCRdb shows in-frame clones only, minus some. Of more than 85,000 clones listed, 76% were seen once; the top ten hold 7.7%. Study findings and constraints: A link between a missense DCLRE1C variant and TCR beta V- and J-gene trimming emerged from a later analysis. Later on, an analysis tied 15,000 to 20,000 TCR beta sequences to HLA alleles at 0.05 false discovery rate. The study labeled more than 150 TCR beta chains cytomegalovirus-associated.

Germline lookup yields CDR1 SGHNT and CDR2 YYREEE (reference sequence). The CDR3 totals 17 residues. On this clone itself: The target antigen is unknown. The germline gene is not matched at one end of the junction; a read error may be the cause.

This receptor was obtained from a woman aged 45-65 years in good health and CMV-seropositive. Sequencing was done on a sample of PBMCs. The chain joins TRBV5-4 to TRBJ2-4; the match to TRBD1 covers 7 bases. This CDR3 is CASTLDSTGLVKNSQYF. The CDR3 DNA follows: TGTGCCAGCACCCTTGACTCGACAGGGCTTGTCAAAAACAGTCAGTACTTC.